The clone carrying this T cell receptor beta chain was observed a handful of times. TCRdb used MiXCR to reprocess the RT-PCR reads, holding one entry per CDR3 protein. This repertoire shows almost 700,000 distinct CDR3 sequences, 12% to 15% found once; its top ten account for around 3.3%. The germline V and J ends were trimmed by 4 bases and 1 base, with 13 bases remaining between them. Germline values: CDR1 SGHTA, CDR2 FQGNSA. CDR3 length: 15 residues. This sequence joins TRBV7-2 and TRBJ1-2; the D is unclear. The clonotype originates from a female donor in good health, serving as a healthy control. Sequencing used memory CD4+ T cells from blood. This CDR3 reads CASSSSGDLNYGYTF. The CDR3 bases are TGTGCCAGCAGCTCCTCGGGAGACCTTAACTATGGCTACACCTTC.